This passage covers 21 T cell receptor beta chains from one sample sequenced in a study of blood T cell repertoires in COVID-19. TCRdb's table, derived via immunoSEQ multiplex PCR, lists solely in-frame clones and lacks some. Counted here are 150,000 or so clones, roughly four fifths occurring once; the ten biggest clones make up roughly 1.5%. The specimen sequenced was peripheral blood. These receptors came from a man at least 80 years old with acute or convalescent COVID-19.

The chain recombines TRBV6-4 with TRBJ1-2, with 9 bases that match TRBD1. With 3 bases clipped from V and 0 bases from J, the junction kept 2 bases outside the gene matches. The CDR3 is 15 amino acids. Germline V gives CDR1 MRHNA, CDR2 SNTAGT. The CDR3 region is CASSEGTGPNYGYTF. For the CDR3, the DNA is TGTGCCAGCAGTGAGGGGACAGGGCCTAACTATGGCTACACCTTC.

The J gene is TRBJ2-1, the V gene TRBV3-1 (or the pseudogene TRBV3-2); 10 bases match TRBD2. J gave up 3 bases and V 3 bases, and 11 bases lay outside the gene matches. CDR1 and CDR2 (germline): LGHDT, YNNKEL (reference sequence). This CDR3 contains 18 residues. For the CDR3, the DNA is TGTGCCAGCAGCCAGCACGGACTAGCGGCCCCCTTCTACAATGAGCAGTTCTTC. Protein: CASSQHGLAAPFYNEQFF.

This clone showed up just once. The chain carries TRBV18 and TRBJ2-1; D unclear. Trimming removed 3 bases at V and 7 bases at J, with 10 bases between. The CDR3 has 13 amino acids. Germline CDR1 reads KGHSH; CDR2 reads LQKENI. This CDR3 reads CASSPLSANEQFF. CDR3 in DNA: TGTGCCAGCTCACCCCTAAGCGCGAATGAGCAGTTCTTC.

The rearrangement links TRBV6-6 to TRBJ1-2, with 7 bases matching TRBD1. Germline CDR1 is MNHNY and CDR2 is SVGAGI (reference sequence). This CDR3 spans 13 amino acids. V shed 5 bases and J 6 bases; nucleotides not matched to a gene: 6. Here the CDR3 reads CASSRGGQNGYTF. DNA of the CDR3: TGTGCCAGCAGTCGGGGGGGACAGAATGGCTACACCTTC.

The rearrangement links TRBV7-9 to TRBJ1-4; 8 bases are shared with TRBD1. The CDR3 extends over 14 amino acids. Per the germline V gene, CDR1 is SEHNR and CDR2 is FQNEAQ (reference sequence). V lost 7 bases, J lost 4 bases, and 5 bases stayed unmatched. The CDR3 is CASNQGAGNEKLFF. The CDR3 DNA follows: TGTGCCAGCAACCAGGGGGCCGGTAATGAAAAACTGTTTTTT.

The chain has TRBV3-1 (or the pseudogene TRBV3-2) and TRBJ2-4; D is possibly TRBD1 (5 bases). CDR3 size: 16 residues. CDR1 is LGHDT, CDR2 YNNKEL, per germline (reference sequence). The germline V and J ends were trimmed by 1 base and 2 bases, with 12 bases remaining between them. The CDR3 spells CASSQVGAAPKNIQYF. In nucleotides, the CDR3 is TGTGCCAGCAGCCAAGTAGGGGCGGCTCCCAAAAACATTCAGTACTTC.

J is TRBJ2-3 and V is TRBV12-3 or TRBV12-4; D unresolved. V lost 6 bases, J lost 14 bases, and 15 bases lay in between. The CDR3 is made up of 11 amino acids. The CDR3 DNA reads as TGTGCCAGCAGCTTGACTGCTTACCTGTATTTT. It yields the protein CASSLTAYLYF.

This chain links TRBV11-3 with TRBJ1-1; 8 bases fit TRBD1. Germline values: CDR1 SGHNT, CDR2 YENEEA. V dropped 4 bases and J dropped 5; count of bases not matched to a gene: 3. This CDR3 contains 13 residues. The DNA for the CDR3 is TGTGCCAGCAGCTCACAGGGGGGTACTGAAGCTTTCTTT. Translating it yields CASSSQGGTEAFF. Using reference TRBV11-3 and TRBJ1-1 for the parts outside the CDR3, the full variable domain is EAGVVQSPRYKIIEKKQPVAFWCNPISGHNTLYWYLQNLGQGPELLIRYENEEAVDDSQLPKDRFSAERLKGVDSTLKIQPAELGDSAVYLCASSSQGGTEAFFGQGTRLTVV.

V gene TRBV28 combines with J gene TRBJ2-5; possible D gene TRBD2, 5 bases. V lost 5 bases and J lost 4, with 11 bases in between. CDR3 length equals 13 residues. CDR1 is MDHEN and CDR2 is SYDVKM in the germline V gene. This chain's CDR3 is CASSPGLGETQYF. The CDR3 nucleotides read TGTGCCAGCAGTCCCGGACTCGGAGAGACCCAGTACTTC.

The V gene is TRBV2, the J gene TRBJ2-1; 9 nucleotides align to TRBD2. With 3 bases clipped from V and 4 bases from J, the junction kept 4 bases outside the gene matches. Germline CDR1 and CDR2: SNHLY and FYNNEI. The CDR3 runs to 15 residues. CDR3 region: CASSERGLAYNEQFF. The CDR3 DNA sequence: TGTGCCAGCAGTGAGAGGGGACTAGCATACAATGAGCAGTTCTTC.

CDR3 protein: CASRDDRGKDYGYTF. DNA for the CDR3: TGTGCCAGTAGGGATGACAGGGGCAAAGACTATGGCTACACCTTC. This chain uses TRBV19 with TRBJ1-2, with TRBD1 identical over 8 bases. The length of the CDR3 is 15 residues. Germline V lookup: CDR1 LNHDA, CDR2 SQIVND (reference sequence). J lost 3 bases, V lost 6 bases, and 9 bases had no gene match.

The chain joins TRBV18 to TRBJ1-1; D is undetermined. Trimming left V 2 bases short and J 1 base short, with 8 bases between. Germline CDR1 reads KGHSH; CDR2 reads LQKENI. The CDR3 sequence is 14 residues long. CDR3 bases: TGTGCCAGCTCACCAAGCGACGAGAACACTGAAGCTTTCTTT. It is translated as CASSPSDENTEAFF.

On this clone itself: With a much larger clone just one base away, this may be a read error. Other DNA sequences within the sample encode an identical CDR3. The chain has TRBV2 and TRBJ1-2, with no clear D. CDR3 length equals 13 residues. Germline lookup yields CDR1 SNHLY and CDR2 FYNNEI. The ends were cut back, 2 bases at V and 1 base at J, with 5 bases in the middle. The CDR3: CASSETVNYGYTF. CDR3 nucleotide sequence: TGTGCCAGCAGTGAAACAGTTAACTATGGCTACACCTTC.

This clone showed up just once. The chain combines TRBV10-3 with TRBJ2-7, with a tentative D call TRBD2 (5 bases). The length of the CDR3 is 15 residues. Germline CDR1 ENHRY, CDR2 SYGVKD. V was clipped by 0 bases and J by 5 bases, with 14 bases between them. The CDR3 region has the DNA TGTGCCATCAGTGAGTCGAGGCTGGCCGGGAACGAGCAGTACGTC. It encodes CAISESRLAGNEQYV.

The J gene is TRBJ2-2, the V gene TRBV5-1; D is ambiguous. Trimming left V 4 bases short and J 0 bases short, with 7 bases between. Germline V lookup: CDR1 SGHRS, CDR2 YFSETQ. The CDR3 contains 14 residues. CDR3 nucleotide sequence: TGCGCCAGCAGCCCGGTAACGAACACCGGGGAGCTGTTTTTT. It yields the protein CASSPVTNTGELFF.

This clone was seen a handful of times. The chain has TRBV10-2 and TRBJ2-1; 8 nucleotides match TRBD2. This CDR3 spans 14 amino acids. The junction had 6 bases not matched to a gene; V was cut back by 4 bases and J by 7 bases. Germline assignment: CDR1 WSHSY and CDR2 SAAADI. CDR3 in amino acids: CASSGTGGRNEQFF. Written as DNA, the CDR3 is TGCGCCAGCAGTGGAACGGGGGGGCGGAATGAGCAGTTCTTC.

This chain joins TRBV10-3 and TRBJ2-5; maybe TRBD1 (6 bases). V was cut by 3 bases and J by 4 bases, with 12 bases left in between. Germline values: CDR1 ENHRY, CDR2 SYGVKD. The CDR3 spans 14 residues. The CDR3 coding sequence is TGTGCCATCAGTGATCGGCAGGGGAGAGAGACCCAGTACTTC. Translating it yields CAISDRQGRETQYF.

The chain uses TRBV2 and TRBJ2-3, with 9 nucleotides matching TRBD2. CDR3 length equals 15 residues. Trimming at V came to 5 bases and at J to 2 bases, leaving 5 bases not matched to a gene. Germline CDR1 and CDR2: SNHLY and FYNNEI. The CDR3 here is CASSMGLANTDTQYF. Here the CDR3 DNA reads TGTGCCAGCAGTATGGGACTAGCCAACACAGATACGCAGTATTTT.

CDR3 nucleotides: TGTGCCAGCAGTTACCCCCCGGGATTGTCGAGCTCCTACGAGCAGTACTTC. This encodes CASSYPPGLSSSYEQYF. V usage is TRBV6-2 or TRBV6-3 and J usage is TRBJ2-7; D may be TRBD2 (5 bases). There are 17 residues in the CDR3. CDR1 is MNHEY, CDR2 SVGEGT, per germline. Trimming cost V 2 bases and J 0 bases, with 17 bases left between them.

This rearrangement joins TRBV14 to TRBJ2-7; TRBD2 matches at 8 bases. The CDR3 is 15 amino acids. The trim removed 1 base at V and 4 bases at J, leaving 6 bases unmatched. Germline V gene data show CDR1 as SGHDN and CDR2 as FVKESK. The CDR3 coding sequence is TGTGCCAGCAGCCAAGTGGCGGGGGGCGGGTACGAGCAGTACTTC. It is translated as CASSQVAGGGYEQYF.

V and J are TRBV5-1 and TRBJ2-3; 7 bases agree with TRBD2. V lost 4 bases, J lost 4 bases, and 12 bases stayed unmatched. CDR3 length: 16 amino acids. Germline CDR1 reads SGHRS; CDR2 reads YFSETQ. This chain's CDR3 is CASSHDAGRVPDTQYF. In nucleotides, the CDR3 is TGCGCCAGCAGCCACGATGCGGGGAGGGTGCCAGATACGCAGTATTTT.